This T cell receptor beta chain appears in the sequencing data of a study of T cells in Graves' hyperthyroidism and ophthalmopathy. Study information: Upon initial diagnosis and before any treatment, peripheral blood was collected. Study conclusions and caveats: The majority of expanded thyroid clonotypes above 0.001 also appeared in blood.

TCR beta CDR3 regions were amplified from RNA transcripts. Carried out on the TCR CDR3, a first-round RT-PCR used the HTBI primer set. TCRdb re-called the multiplex PCR reads through MiXCR, storing one row per CDR3 protein. The profile shows 700,000 to 850,000 distinct CDR3 sequences, just over 35% of them singletons. The germline CDR1 and CDR2 sequences are LGHNA and YSLEER. The CDR3 runs to 16 residues. V lost 0 bases and J 6 bases, leaving 15 bases between the germline ends. This clonotype came up a few times. What it binds is not known. Criteria for exclusion of patients were uncontrolled infection, other autoimmune disease, pregnancy or lactation.

Sequencing was performed on blood. The chain has TRBV4-3 and TRBJ1-5; possible D gene TRBD1, 6 bases. The TCR sequence derives from a middle-aged woman with Graves' hyperthyroidism. The chain's CDR3 is CASSQDPAGTTQPQHF. In nucleotides, the CDR3 is TGCGCCAGCAGCCAAGATCCGGCAGGGACAACTCAGCCCCAGCATTTT.